This is a list of T cell receptor beta chains from one sample in a study of radiation and T cells in renal cell carcinoma. TCRdb's copy holds only in-frame clones and misses some; the assay was immunoSEQ multiplex PCR. The sample comprises 75,000 to 95,000 clones, around four fifths of which are singletons, and more than 9% rests with the top ten. The sample was blood, taken from a patient whose treatment included radiotherapy and nephrectomy. These receptors came from a man aged 45-65 years with renal cell carcinoma. Each CDR3 is given with its conserved first and last residue. The D gene is left open where the match is weak. Rows give clone size only sometimes, using once, few, many, or a class for an expanded clone.

CDR3aa: CASSRGQLQETQYF
CDR3nt: TGCGCCAGCAGCCGTGGACAGCTACAAGAGACCCAGTACTTC
j_gene: TRBJ2-5
abundance: .
d_gene: .
v_gene: TRBV4-1

CDR3aa: CSVDRQYNEQFF
CDR3nt: TGCAGCGTTGATAGGCAATACAATGAGCAGTTCTTC
j_gene: TRBJ2-1
abundance: .
d_gene: .
v_gene: TRBV29-1

CDR3aa: CSVRFGTEHNSPLHF
CDR3nt: TGCAGCGTTCGATTCGGGACTGAACATAATTCACCCCTCCACTTT
j_gene: TRBJ1-6
abundance: .
d_gene: .
v_gene: TRBV29-1

CDR3aa: CAISESTSRDTQYF
CDR3nt: TGTGCCATCAGTGAGTCCACTAGCCGGGATACGCAGTATTTT
j_gene: TRBJ2-3
abundance: .
d_gene: .
v_gene: TRBV10-3

CDR3aa: CASSEGRSGGNQPQHF
CDR3nt: TGTGCCAGCAGTGAAGGCAGATCAGGAGGCAATCAGCCCCAGCATTTT
j_gene: TRBJ1-5
abundance: few
d_gene: .
v_gene: TRBV6-1

CDR3aa: CASSPGDRGFASTEAFF
CDR3nt: TGTGCCAGCAGCCCGGGGGACAGGGGGTTTGCGTCCACTGAAGCTTTCTTT
j_gene: TRBJ1-1
abundance: .
d_gene: TRBD1
v_gene: TRBV5-8

CDR3aa: CASSLSGGTGELFF
CDR3nt: TGTGCCAGCAGCTTATCCGGGGGGACCGGGGAGCTGTTTTTT
j_gene: TRBJ2-2
abundance: .
d_gene: TRBD2
v_gene: TRBV7-2

CDR3aa: CASSFSSGRPNNEQFF
CDR3nt: TGTGCCAGCAGTTTCTCTAGCGGGAGGCCCAACAATGAGCAGTTCTTC
j_gene: TRBJ2-1
abundance: .
d_gene: TRBD2
v_gene: TRBV6-5

CDR3aa: CASSDEGTSYNEQFF
CDR3nt: TGTGCCAGCAGTGACGAGGGAACATCCTACAATGAGCAGTTCTTC
j_gene: TRBJ2-1
abundance: few
d_gene: .
v_gene: TRBV6-4

CDR3aa: CASSEARFGEQFF
CDR3nt: TGTGCCAGCAGTGAAGCTCGGTTCGGTGAGCAGTTCTTC
j_gene: TRBJ2-1
abundance: .
d_gene: .
v_gene: TRBV2

CDR3aa: CASSLSPLYNEKLFF
CDR3nt: TGTGCCAGCAGTTTATCGCCCCTCTATAATGAAAAACTGTTTTTT
j_gene: TRBJ1-4
abundance: .
d_gene: .
v_gene: TRBV27

CDR3aa: CASSLGTGRHYGYTF
CDR3nt: TGTGCCAGCAGTTTGGGGACAGGGCGGCACTATGGCTACACCTTC
j_gene: TRBJ1-2
abundance: .
d_gene: TRBD1
v_gene: TRBV28

CDR3aa: CASSQVGRGDRDYGYTF
CDR3nt: TGCGCCAGCAGCCAAGTTGGCAGGGGGGATCGAGACTATGGCTACACCTTC
j_gene: TRBJ1-2
abundance: .
d_gene: TRBD1
v_gene: TRBV4-3

CDR3aa: CASSPRQGLVDYGYTF
CDR3nt: TGTGCCAGCAGCCCCCGGCAGGGATTAGTGGACTATGGCTACACCTTC
j_gene: TRBJ1-2
abundance: .
d_gene: .
v_gene: TRBV7-6

CDR3aa: CASSHGLAGETYEQYF
CDR3nt: TGCGCCAGCAGCCATGGACTAGCGGGGGAGACCTACGAGCAGTACTTC
j_gene: TRBJ2-7
abundance: .
d_gene: TRBD2
v_gene: TRBV5-1

CDR3aa: CSARFQETQYF
CDR3nt: TGCAGCGCCAGGTTTCAAGAGACCCAGTACTTC
j_gene: TRBJ2-5
abundance: .
d_gene: .
v_gene: TRBV29-1

CDR3aa: CASGLDRVPNYGYTF
CDR3nt: TGTGCTAGTGGTTTGGACAGGGTCCCTAACTATGGCTACACCTTC
j_gene: TRBJ1-2
abundance: .
d_gene: .
v_gene: TRBV12-5

CDR3aa: CASTNAGRNTEAFF
CDR3nt: TGTGCCAGCACCAACGCGGGCAGAAACACTGAAGCTTTCTTT
j_gene: TRBJ1-1
abundance: .
d_gene: .
v_gene: TRBV28

CDR3aa: CASSEYEKGTAGELFF
CDR3nt: TGTGCCAGCAGTGAATATGAGAAGGGGACGGCCGGGGAGCTGTTTTTT
j_gene: TRBJ2-2
abundance: few
d_gene: .
v_gene: TRBV25-1

CDR3aa: CASSSGSSPGANVLTF
CDR3nt: TGCGCCAGCAGCTCCGGATCTTCCCCTGGGGCCAACGTCCTGACTTTC
j_gene: TRBJ2-6
abundance: .
d_gene: .
v_gene: TRBV5-1

CDR3aa: CASSQWVDTQYF
CDR3nt: TGTGCCAGCAGCCAATGGGTCGATACGCAGTATTTT
j_gene: TRBJ2-3
abundance: .
d_gene: .
v_gene: TRBV14

CDR3aa: CASSRGTSGLSSYNEQFF
CDR3nt: TGTGCCAGCAGCCGAGGGACTAGCGGTTTAAGCTCCTACAATGAGCAGTTCTTC
j_gene: TRBJ2-1
abundance: .
d_gene: TRBD2
v_gene: TRBV7-2

CDR3aa: CASSQTGGGIYEQYF
CDR3nt: TGTGCCAGCAGCCAAACAGGCGGGGGGATCTACGAGCAGTACTTC
j_gene: TRBJ2-7
abundance: .
d_gene: TRBD2
v_gene: TRBV7-3

CDR3aa: CASSPSGANVLTF
CDR3nt: TGTGCCAGCTCCCCCTCTGGGGCCAACGTCCTGACTTTC
j_gene: TRBJ2-6
abundance: .
d_gene: .
v_gene: TRBV2

CDR3aa: CAWSGQGASNTEAFF
CDR3nt: TGTGCCTGGAGCGGCCAGGGGGCGTCGAACACTGAAGCTTTCTTT
j_gene: TRBJ1-1
abundance: .
d_gene: TRBD1
v_gene: TRBV30

CDR3aa: CASSEEGSGELFF
CDR3nt: TGTGCCAGCAGTGAAGAGGGATCCGGGGAGCTGTTTTTT
j_gene: TRBJ2-2
abundance: .
d_gene: .
v_gene: TRBV2

CDR3aa: CASSYSGTNNEKLFF
CDR3nt: TGTGCCAGCAGTTACTCCGGGACAAATAATGAAAAACTGTTTTTT
j_gene: TRBJ1-4
abundance: .
d_gene: .
v_gene: TRBV6-6

CDR3aa: CASRPGQGTEKLFF
CDR3nt: TGTGCCAGCAGACCGGGACAGGGCACTGAAAAACTGTTTTTT
j_gene: TRBJ1-4
abundance: .
d_gene: TRBD1
v_gene: TRBV2

CDR3aa: CASSIGAAGNEKLFF
CDR3nt: TGTGCCAGTAGTATCGGGGCGGCGGGCAATGAAAAACTGTTTTTT
j_gene: TRBJ1-4
abundance: few
d_gene: .
v_gene: TRBV19

CDR3aa: CASSTPGQGYGYTF
CDR3nt: TGTGCCAGCAGCACCCCCGGGCAGGGGTATGGCTACACCTTC
j_gene: TRBJ1-2
abundance: .
d_gene: .
v_gene: TRBV7-9

CDR3aa: CASLGGIKETQYF
CDR3nt: TGTGCCAGCCTTGGCGGAATAAAAGAGACCCAGTACTTC
j_gene: TRBJ2-5
abundance: .
d_gene: .
v_gene: TRBV7-6

CDR3aa: CASAFEDTEAFF
CDR3nt: TGTGCCAGCGCCTTCGAGGACACTGAAGCTTTCTTT
j_gene: TRBJ1-1
abundance: .
d_gene: .
v_gene: TRBV7-9

CDR3aa: CASSQVFGDRGTDTQYF
CDR3nt: TGCGCCAGCAGCCAAGTCTTCGGGGACAGGGGCACAGATACGCAGTATTTT
j_gene: TRBJ2-3
abundance: .
d_gene: TRBD1
v_gene: TRBV4-3

CDR3aa: CASSQRGGRGPQYF
CDR3nt: TGCGCCAGCAGCCAACGGGGGGGCAGGGGACCCCAGTACTTC
j_gene: TRBJ2-5
abundance: .
d_gene: TRBD2
v_gene: TRBV4-3

CDR3aa: CASSGLAGGYEQYF
CDR3nt: TGTGCCAGCAGTGGACTAGCGGGAGGTTACGAGCAGTACTTC
j_gene: TRBJ2-7
abundance: .
d_gene: TRBD2
v_gene: TRBV6-5

CDR3aa: CASSGSTSGRGRNEQYF
CDR3nt: TGTGCCAGCAGTGGTTCGACTAGCGGGAGGGGGAGGAACGAGCAGTACTTC
j_gene: TRBJ2-7
abundance: .
d_gene: TRBD2
v_gene: TRBV2

CDR3aa: CASSRGRVNEQYF
CDR3nt: TGTGCTAGCAGCCGCGGCAGGGTGAACGAGCAGTACTTC
j_gene: TRBJ2-7
abundance: .
d_gene: .
v_gene: TRBV7-7

CDR3aa: CASSRQVDGANVLTF
CDR3nt: TGTGCCAGCAGCCGCCAGGTTGACGGGGCCAACGTCCTGACTTTC
j_gene: TRBJ2-6
abundance: .
d_gene: .
v_gene: TRBV14

CDR3aa: CAHRDRGRDGYTF
CDR3nt: TGTGCCCACCGGGACAGGGGGCGTGATGGCTACACCTTC
j_gene: TRBJ1-2
abundance: .
d_gene: TRBD1
v_gene: TRBV6-1

CDR3aa: CASGGSPSGNTIYF
CDR3nt: TGTGCCAGCGGAGGGAGTCCCTCTGGAAACACCATATATTTT
j_gene: TRBJ1-3
abundance: .
d_gene: .
v_gene: TRBV2

CDR3aa: CASRRRTGMDYGYTF
CDR3nt: TGTGCCAGTAGACGTAGGACAGGCATGGACTATGGCTACACCTTC
j_gene: TRBJ1-2
abundance: .
d_gene: TRBD1
v_gene: TRBV19

CDR3aa: CASSPDRGIDGAQHF
CDR3nt: TGTGCCAGCAGCCCGGACAGGGGAATTGATGGGGCCCAGCATTTT
j_gene: TRBJ1-5
abundance: .
d_gene: TRBD1
v_gene: TRBV6-6

CDR3aa: CASSLGQGGTGELFF
CDR3nt: TGCGCCAGCAGCTTAGGACAGGGGGGCACCGGGGAGCTGTTTTTT
j_gene: TRBJ2-2
abundance: .
d_gene: TRBD1
v_gene: TRBV5-1

CDR3aa: CASRIGGSTEAFF
CDR3nt: TGTGCCAGCAGAATCGGTGGGAGCACTGAAGCTTTCTTT
j_gene: TRBJ1-1
abundance: .
d_gene: .
v_gene: TRBV28

CDR3aa: CVSGQPYEQYF
CDR3nt: TGTGTCAGCGGGCAACCCTACGAGCAGTACTTC
j_gene: TRBJ2-7
abundance: .
d_gene: .
v_gene: TRBV6-1

CDR3aa: CSVERGETQYF
CDR3nt: TGCAGCGTTGAAAGGGGAGAGACCCAGTACTTC
j_gene: TRBJ2-5
abundance: few
d_gene: .
v_gene: TRBV29-1

CDR3aa: CASSLGRATDTQYF
CDR3nt: TGTGCCAGCAGCTTGGGGAGGGCCACAGATACGCAGTATTTT
j_gene: TRBJ2-3
abundance: .
d_gene: TRBD2
v_gene: TRBV7-9